The clone carrying this TCR beta chain was detected many times. No antigen is known for it. The sample is drawn from a study of T cells in Graves' hyperthyroidism and ophthalmopathy. Study summary: Once the initial diagnosis was made, peripheral blood was obtained before any treatment.

It was RNA transcripts that yielded the amplified TCR beta CDR3 regions. During a first-round RT-PCR of the TCR CDR3, the HTBI primer set was used. Via MiXCR, TCRdb re-called the multiplex PCR reads, giving one row per CDR3 protein. The table shows around 700,000 distinct CDR3 sequences, with about 17% occurring only once. Findings and limits, study-wide: Most clonotypes expanded in the thyroid (above 0.001) were also present in blood. Before onset, by a median of approximately 5.9 months, the model predicted ophthalmopathy.

From roughly 9.2 ml of fresh peripheral blood, PBMCs were isolated. CDR3 length: 17 amino acids. Germline CDR1 SGHVS, CDR2 FNYEAQ. Germline trimming cut 3 bases from V and 3 bases from J; bases unmatched to any gene: 12. This sequence joins TRBV7-6 and TRBJ2-3; TRBD2 matches 7 bases. Sequencing was performed on blood. This clonotype was sampled from a woman aged 50 to 60 with Graves' hyperthyroidism that later progressed to Graves' ophthalmopathy. CDR3 loop: CASSFQLALHMTDTQYF. In nucleotides, the CDR3 is TGTGCCAGCAGCTTCCAACTAGCGTTACACATGACAGATACGCAGTATTTT.